The 26 T cell receptor beta chains presented below share a single source sample, sequenced in a study of technical replicates of blood from several donors. Clones were read by immunoSEQ multiplex PCR, and TCRdb kept only the in-frame ones, dropping some. The sample records about 100,000 clones, more than 85% being singletons. Sequenced input: T cells isolated from PBMCs. All receptors derive from a human donor in good health.

V is TRBV11-2 and J is TRBJ2-3; D gene uncertain. This CDR3 is built from 14 residues. The V and J ends lost 2 bases and 0 bases respectively, with 6 bases between them. The germline CDR1 and CDR2 sequences are SGHAT and FQNNGV. The DNA of the CDR3 is TGTGCCAGCAGCTTATTCGTTAGCACAGATACGCAGTATTTT. This encodes CASSLFVSTDTQYF.

The CDR3 region has the DNA TGTGCCAGCAGTTACGACGCGGACTATGGCTACACCTTC. Translation gives CASSYDADYGYTF. This chain links TRBV27 with TRBJ1-2, with D unresolved. Germline CDR1 MNHEY, CDR2 SMNVEV (reference sequence). Trimming cost V 4 bases and J 3 bases, with 9 bases left between them. The CDR3 runs 13 residues.

V is TRBV19 and J is TRBJ2-7; the D gene is possibly TRBD1 (7 bases). Germline CDR1 reads LNHDA; CDR2 reads SQIVND (reference sequence). V lost 5 bases and J lost 1, with 12 bases in between. The CDR3 loop spans 14 amino acids. The CDR3 is CASSVQGGSYEQYF. The CDR3 DNA is TGTGCCAGTAGTGTCCAGGGGGGATCCTACGAGCAGTACTTC.

The V and J genes are TRBV5-8 and TRBJ1-1; maybe TRBD1 (6 bases). Trimming removed 2 bases from V and 1 base from J, with 6 bases in between. Germline loops: CDR1 SGHTS, CDR2 YDEGEE. This CDR3 contains 13 residues. CDR3 DNA sequence: TGTGCCAGCAGCTTACAGGGGAACACTGAAGCTTTCTTT. This translates into CASSLQGNTEAFF.

This clone appeared a single time. The genes are TRBV10-3 and TRBJ2-7, with TRBD1 matching over 11 bases. With V trimmed by 6 bases and J by 5 bases, 3 bases remained unmatched. The CDR3 is made up of 13 amino acids. The V gene's germline CDR1 is ENHRY and CDR2 SYGVKD. CDR3: CAISGQGANEQYF. The CDR3, as DNA: TGTGCCATCAGCGGACAGGGGGCCAACGAGCAGTACTTC.

The V and J genes are TRBV5-4 and TRBJ2-7; 7 bases map to TRBD2. CDR3 size: 16 residues. Germline CDR1 is SGHNT and CDR2 is YYREEE (reference sequence). Trimming took 4 bases from V and 9 from J; bases not matched to a gene: 19. DNA of the CDR3: TGTGCCAGCAGCCAGGAGGTGGCGGGTGGGAGGGCGGTGCAGTACTTC. Protein product: CASSQEVAGGRAVQYF. Full variable domain (missing parts from reference TRBV5-4 and TRBJ2-7): ETGVTQSPTHLIKTRGQQVTLRCSSQSGHNTVSWYQQALGQGPQFIFQYYREEENGRGNFPPRFSGLQFPNYSSELNVNALELDDSALYLCASSQEVAGGRAVQYFGPGTRLTVT.

J is TRBJ2-5 and V is TRBV27; D remains ambiguous. The CDR3 extends over 14 amino acids. From germline, CDR1 is MNHEY and CDR2 SMNVEV (reference sequence). Trimming pared 4 bases from V and 2 bases from J, leaving 11 bases between. The CDR3 is CASSSLTKQETQYF. The CDR3, as DNA: TGTGCCAGCAGTTCGCTTACTAAACAAGAGACCCAGTACTTC.

The chain has TRBV19 and TRBJ2-7; 11 positions match TRBD1. CDR3 length: 15 amino acids. V shed 5 bases, J shed 2 bases, and the junction held 5 bases outside the gene matches. In germline, CDR1 is LNHDA, CDR2 SQIVND (reference sequence). In DNA form, the CDR3 reads TGTGCCAGTAGTGAACCGGGACAGGGGGCCTACGAGCAGTACTTC. Amino acid sequence: CASSEPGQGAYEQYF. The full variable domain, rest sourced from reference TRBV19 and TRBJ2-7, is DGGITQSPKYLFRKEGQNVTLSCEQNLNHDAMYWYRQDPGQGLRLIYYSQIVNDFQKGDIAEGYSVSREKKESFPLTVTSAQKNPTAFYLCASSEPGQGAYEQYFGPGTRLTVT.

The chain recombines TRBV19 with TRBJ2-1, with TRBD2 matching 8 bases. V was clipped by 2 bases and J by 5 bases; unmatched bases: 8. Germline V gives CDR1 LNHDA, CDR2 SQIVND (reference sequence). This CDR3 region has 16 residues. The CDR3 DNA reads as TGTGCCAGTAGTATACCTAGGACTAGCAATAACAATGAGCAGTTCTTC. Translation gives CASSIPRTSNNNEQFF.

This clone was counted a single time. The chain recombines TRBV2 with TRBJ2-3, with D maybe TRBD1 (6 bases). This CDR3 comprises 15 residues. CDR1 SNHLY and CDR2 FYNNEI come from the germline V gene. Trimming left V 6 bases short and J 0 bases short, with 13 bases between. CDR3 sequence: CASRGTTTSTDTQYF. As DNA, the CDR3 is TGTGCCAGCAGGGGGACAACGACTAGCACAGATACGCAGTATTTT.

The rearrangement links TRBV27 to TRBJ1-2; tentatively, D is TRBD1 (5 bases). V was clipped by 3 bases and J by 2 bases, with 13 bases between them. The CDR3 is made up of 15 amino acids. Germline CDR1 is MNHEY and CDR2 is SMNVEV (reference sequence). This CDR3 reads CASSLQGTSNYGYTF. Here the CDR3 DNA reads TGTGCCAGCAGTTTGCAGGGTACATCCAACTATGGCTACACCTTC.

The V gene is TRBV19, the J gene TRBJ1-5; D gene ambiguous. Between the trimmed V and J ends, which lost 2 bases and 4 bases, there was a span of 6 bases. The CDR3 is made up of 13 amino acids. Germline V gene data show CDR1 as LNHDA and CDR2 as SQIVND (reference sequence). CDR3: CASSITVNQPQHF. The CDR3 DNA is TGTGCCAGTAGTATAACGGTAAATCAGCCCCAGCATTTT. Full variable domain (rest looked up from reference TRBV19 and TRBJ1-5): DGGITQSPKYLFRKEGQNVTLSCEQNLNHDAMYWYRQDPGQGLRLIYYSQIVNDFQKGDIAEGYSVSREKKESFPLTVTSAQKNPTAFYLCASSITVNQPQHFGDGTRLSIL.

The CDR3, as DNA: TGTGCCAGCAGCTCACACCCATATGATTCCGGGACTAAACCCTACGAGCAGTACTTC. Translating gives CASSSHPYDSGTKPYEQYF. The chain carries TRBV7-3 and TRBJ2-7; TRBD2 matches at 7 bases. V shed 4 bases and J 2 bases; nucleotides not matched to a gene: 20. CDR3 size: 19 residues. CDR1 and CDR2 (germline): SGHTA, FQGTGA.

The V and J genes are TRBV14 and TRBJ2-7; maybe TRBD2 (5 bases). The CDR3 covers 16 residues. The V gene lost 1 base and the J gene lost 1 base, with 14 bases spanning the gap. Germline V CDR1 and CDR2: SGHDN, FVKESK. CDR3 sequence: CASSQGVSGWSYEQYF. The CDR3 nucleotides read TGTGCCAGCAGCCAAGGCGTCAGCGGTTGGTCCTACGAGCAGTACTTC.

V gene TRBV4-3 combines with J gene TRBJ1-5, with 7 bases aligning to TRBD1. There are 15 residues in the CDR3. With V trimmed by 0 bases and J by 5 bases, 4 bases remained unmatched. Germline values: CDR1 LGHNA, CDR2 YSLEER. In DNA, the CDR3 is TGCGCCAGCAGCCAAGACGGGACAGACTATCAGCCCCAGCATTTT. It yields the protein CASSQDGTDYQPQHF.

J is TRBJ2-1 and V is TRBV19; 9 bases match TRBD2. Unmatched junction bases numbered 4, after V lost 2 bases and J lost 2 bases. Germline V gives CDR1 LNHDA, CDR2 SQIVND (reference sequence). The CDR3 spans 16 residues. CDR3 protein: CASSIQTSGTYNEQFF. The CDR3 DNA follows: TGTGCCAGTAGTATACAGACTAGCGGAACCTACAATGAGCAGTTCTTC.

The V and J genes are TRBV11-1 and TRBJ2-7; 8 bases are shared with TRBD2. In germline, CDR1 is SGHAT, CDR2 FQDESV (reference sequence). V trimming: 2 bases; J trimming: 4 bases; junction bases outside the gene matches: 10. The CDR3 runs to 16 residues. DNA for the CDR3: TGTGCCAGCAGCTTAAGTTCGCGGGAGGTAACATACGAGCAGTACTTC. Its protein product is CASSLSSREVTYEQYF.

The genes are TRBV28 and TRBJ2-7; TRBD1 matches at 9 bases. Germline V gene lookup returns CDR1 MDHEN and CDR2 SYDVKM. The CDR3 covers 15 residues. V was clipped by 5 bases and J by 2 bases; unmatched bases: 7. CDR3 DNA sequence: TGTGCCAGCAGTCCTAGACAGGGGGTCCCCTACGAGCAGTACTTC. Encoded protein: CASSPRQGVPYEQYF.

The chain has TRBV12-5 and TRBJ2-1; D is unresolved. The V end lost 4 bases, the J end lost 2 bases, and 18 bases lay between the germline ends. The CDR3 sequence is 17 residues long. From germline, CDR1 is LGHNT and CDR2 FRNRAP. In DNA form, the CDR3 reads TGTGCTAGTGGTTCTCAGATCCGACTCCCTCCCTACAATGAGCAGTTCTTC. It is translated as CASGSQIRLPPYNEQFF.

The genes are TRBV6-5 and TRBJ2-1; D may be TRBD1 (6 bases). CDR3 length: 14 amino acids. CDR1 MNHEY and CDR2 SVGAGI come from the germline V gene. V was cut by 6 bases and J by 9 bases, with 18 bases left in between. The CDR3 DNA is TGTGCCAGCAGGAGAGCACAGGGTTGGGGTGAGCAGTTCTTC. Protein: CASRRAQGWGEQFF.

This chain joins TRBV14 and TRBJ2-5, with 7 bases lining up with TRBD1. CDR1 is SGHDN, CDR2 FVKESK, per germline. This CDR3 spans 15 amino acids. Trimming removed 3 bases from V and 2 bases from J; junction bases left unmatched: 6. The CDR3 protein is CASSQYGTAQETQYF. Here the CDR3 DNA reads TGTGCCAGCAGCCAGTATGGGACAGCTCAAGAGACCCAGTACTTC.

The CDR3 nucleotides are TGTGCCAGTAGTATAAGAGGAACTAGTCCCTACGAGCAGTACTTC. Residues: CASSIRGTSPYEQYF. The J gene is TRBJ2-7, the V gene TRBV19; tentatively, D is TRBD2 (5 bases). Germline-derived CDR1 and CDR2 are LNHDA and SQIVND (reference sequence). With 2 bases removed from V and 2 bases from J, the gap between germline ends came to 13 bases. The CDR3 runs 15 residues.

This chain links TRBV6-1 with TRBJ1-2, with 8 nucleotides matching TRBD1. J gave up 8 bases and V 10 bases, and 18 bases lay outside the gene matches. Germline assignment: CDR1 MNHNS and CDR2 SASEGT. This CDR3 is 15 amino acids long. The CDR3 region is CATTDRATRWMGYTF. The CDR3 nucleotides read TGTGCCACCACGGACAGGGCAACCCGATGGATGGGCTACACCTTC.

This clone was counted a single time. The rearrangement joins TRBV27 to TRBJ2-5; 7 bases align to TRBD1. V trimming: 7 bases; J trimming: 5 bases; junction bases outside the gene matches: 7. The CDR3 sequence is 13 residues long. Germline V lookup: CDR1 MNHEY, CDR2 SMNVEV (reference sequence). The CDR3 reads CASMPGGSETQYF. The DNA of the CDR3 is TGTGCCAGCATGCCAGGGGGATCCGAGACCCAGTACTTC.

The chain is built from TRBV4-3 and TRBJ2-2; tentative D call: TRBD1 (6 bases). The CDR3 contains 15 residues. Germline loops: CDR1 LGHNA, CDR2 YSLEER. Trimming shortened V by 4 bases and J by 5 bases, and 14 bases separated the two germline ends. CDR3 DNA sequence: TGCGCCAGCAGCCGACAAAACAGGGTAACCGGGGAGCTGTTTTTT. As protein: CASSRQNRVTGELFF.

The rearrangement links TRBV2 to TRBJ2-7, with 8 bases fitting TRBD2. The CDR3 extends over 14 amino acids. V trimming: 7 bases; J trimming: 4 bases; junction bases outside the gene matches: 9. Germline V lookup: CDR1 SNHLY, CDR2 FYNNEI. Written as DNA, the CDR3 is TGTGCCAGCATCACGACTAGCGCAGAGTACGAGCAGTACTTC. The encoded protein is CASITTSAEYEQYF. Drawing the rest from reference TRBV2 and TRBJ2-7, the complete variable domain is EPEVTQTPSHQVTQMGQEVILRCVPISNHLYFYWYRQILGQKVEFLVSFYNNEISEKSEIFDDQFSVERPDGSNFTLKIRSTKLEDSAMYFCASITTSAEYEQYFGPGTRLTVT.